The rows below give T cell receptor beta chains drawn from one sample of a study of cytomegalovirus exposure and HLA in healthy donors. Sequenced by immunoSEQ multiplex PCR; TCRdb stores in-frame clones only, minus some. This sample carries 170,000 or so clones, over 75% of them seen once, and the ten largest clones take 1%. Sequenced: PBMCs. The source of these receptors is a woman aged 45-65 years in good health and CMV-seropositive. Both conserved end residues are part of each CDR3. A D gene is named only where the DNA matches it firmly. The size field is filled for only some rows; it gives once, few, many or a size class.

d_call j_call clone_size v_call cdr3_aa cdr3_nt
TRBD1 TRBJ2-1 once TRBV11-3 CASSPTGGPLSSYNEQFF TGTGCCAGCAGCCCCACAGGGGGCCCCCTTAGCTCCTACAATGAGCAGTTCTTC
TRBD1 TRBJ1-4 NA TRBV7-9 CASRGSGTGFGKLFF TGTGCCAGCCGGGGGTCCGGGACAGGGTTTGGAAAACTGTTTTTT
TRBD1 TRBJ2-2 NA TRBV9 CASSVGDRSTGELFF TGTGCCAGCAGCGTAGGGGACAGAAGTACCGGGGAGCTGTTTTTT
TRBD2 TRBJ2-3 NA TRBV5-1 CASSLGLAATDTQYF TGCGCCAGCAGCTTGGGACTAGCGGCCACAGATACGCAGTATTTT
TRBD1 TRBJ2-7 NA TRBV4-2 CASSPTGGGSYEQYF TGTGCCAGCAGTCCCACAGGGGGTGGCTCCTACGAGCAGTACTTC
NA TRBJ1-1 NA TRBV11-2 CASSLGTGIMNTEAFF TGTGCCAGCAGCTTAGGTACAGGGATTATGAACACTGAAGCTTTCTTT
NA TRBJ2-3 NA TRBV27 CASSLSAPGHSTDTQYF TGTGCCAGCAGTTTATCAGCCCCGGGACACAGCACAGATACGCAGTATTTT
NA TRBJ1-1 NA TRBV28 CASSLYVGGGTEAFF TGTGCCAGCAGTTTATATGTTGGAGGTGGCACTGAAGCTTTCTTT
TRBD1 TRBJ2-6 NA TRBV7-2 CASSLDRVIAGANVLTF TGTGCCAGCAGCTTGGACAGGGTGATTGCTGGGGCCAACGTCCTGACTTTC
NA TRBJ2-5 NA TRBV7-2 CASSSNAVGETQYF TGTGCCAGCAGTTCAAACGCGGTAGGAGAGACCCAGTACTTC
NA TRBJ2-5 once TRBV7-9 CASSPRRREGETQYF TGTGCCAGCAGCCCCAGGCGCCGCGAGGGAGAGACCCAGTACTTC
NA TRBJ2-7 NA TRBV19 CASSISGRREQYF TGTGCCAGTAGTATCAGCGGCCGACGCGAGCAGTACTTC
TRBD2 TRBJ2-1 NA TRBV9 CASSSGTSSYNEQFF TGTGCCAGCAGCTCCGGGACTAGTTCCTACAATGAGCAGTTCTTC
NA TRBJ1-1 few TRBV7-2 CASSPTRNTEAFF TGTGCCAGCAGCCCTACGAGGAACACTGAAGCTTTCTTT
NA TRBJ1-2 NA TRBV7-9 CSSSLGDSSYTF TGTTCCAGCAGCTTAGGAGACAGTTCCTACACCTTC
TRBD1 TRBJ2-3 few TRBV28 CASSLSWDRGPTDTQYF TGTGCCAGCAGTTTATCATGGGACAGGGGGCCCACAGATACGCAGTATTTT
NA TRBJ1-5 once TRBV29-1 CSVSVGGGNQPQHF TGCAGCGTTTCAGTCGGAGGCGGGAATCAGCCCCAGCATTTT
TRBD1 TRBJ2-7 NA TRBV4-3 CASSQLTGARRYEQYF TGCGCCAGCAGCCAACTAACAGGGGCCAGAAGATACGAGCAGTACTTC
TRBD1 TRBJ2-3 NA TRBV4-2 CASSQAPRTGGHTDTQYF TGTGCCAGCAGCCAAGCTCCCCGGACAGGGGGTCACACAGATACGCAGTATTTT
NA TRBJ2-7 NA TRBV21-1 CASSKGHRLRDRNFTYEQYF TGTGCCAGCAGCAAAGGGCATAGGCTACGGGACAGAAATTTTACCTACGAGCAGTACTTC
TRBD1 TRBJ2-7 once TRBV9 CASSVSTGAYEQYF TGTGCCAGCAGCGTCTCGACAGGGGCCTACGAGCAGTACTTC
TRBD1 TRBJ1-3 NA TRBV6-1 CASSLPGQGGNTIYF TGTGCCAGCAGTCTCCCCGGACAGGGAGGAAACACCATATATTTT
NA TRBJ2-5 NA TRBV2 CASSEALGAKRTQYF TGTGCCAGCAGTGAAGCGCTAGGTGCCAAGAGAACCCAGTACTTC
TRBD1 TRBJ2-5 few TRBV5-5 CASSLGGQGEQETQYF TGTGCCAGCAGCTTGGGGGGACAGGGGGAACAGGAGACCCAGTACTTC
TRBD1 TRBJ2-1 NA TRBV4-3 CASSQGTGNNNEQFF TGCGCCAGCAGCCAAGGGACAGGGAATAACAATGAGCAGTTCTTC
TRBD2 TRBJ2-1 NA TRBV27 CASRGIAGGYNEQFF TGTGCCAGCAGGGGGATAGCGGGAGGCTACAATGAGCAGTTCTTC
NA TRBJ2-1 NA TRBV7-9 CASSSSRGGRNNEQFF TGTGCCAGCAGCTCTAGTCGCGGGGGCCGTAACAATGAGCAGTTCTTC
NA TRBJ1-2 NA TRBV5-4 CASSQRGGVYGYTF TGTGCCAGCAGCCAGCGGGGGGGAGTCTATGGCTACACCTTC
NA TRBJ2-3 few TRBV18 CASSQSGYTDTQYF TGTGCCAGCTCACAGAGCGGGTACACAGATACGCAGTATTTT
TRBD2 TRBJ2-5 NA TRBV27 CASSLSIAGGAETQYF TGTGCCAGCAGTCTCTCTATAGCGGGAGGGGCAGAGACCCAGTACTTC
NA TRBJ1-5 NA TRBV4-3 CASSQAGSQPQHF TGCGCTAGCAGCCAAGCAGGGTCCCAGCCCCAGCATTTT
TRBD1 TRBJ2-1 NA TRBV27 CASSPRDRAYNEQFF TGTGCCAGCAGCCCCCGGGACAGGGCGTACAATGAGCAGTTCTTC
NA TRBJ2-1 NA TRBV29-1 CSSPRGAGYNEQFF TGCAGCTCACCACGGGGGGCGGGTTACAATGAGCAGTTCTTC
NA TRBJ1-2 NA TRBV9 CASSVPGSGYGYTF TGTGCCAGCAGCGTCCCTGGCTCGGGCTATGGCTACACCTTC
NA TRBJ2-7 NA TRBV9 CASSMGGRVYEQYF TGTGCCAGCAGCATGGGGGGGCGCGTCTACGAGCAGTACTTC
NA TRBJ1-1 NA TRBV19 CASSDLREGTEAFF TGTGCCAGTAGTGACCTCAGGGAAGGGACTGAAGCTTTCTTT
NA TRBJ2-1 once TRBV7-2 CASSLYQGSGNEQFF TGTGCCAGCAGCTTATATCAGGGGTCGGGAAATGAGCAGTTCTTC
TRBD1 TRBJ1-6 NA TRBV5-1 CASSLPGQGSPLHF TGCGCCAGCAGCTTACCGGGACAGGGCTCACCCCTCCACTTT
TRBD2 TRBJ2-7 once TRBV30 CAWSPLEGRGYF TGTGCCTGGAGTCCCCTGGAAGGGAGGGGGTACTTC